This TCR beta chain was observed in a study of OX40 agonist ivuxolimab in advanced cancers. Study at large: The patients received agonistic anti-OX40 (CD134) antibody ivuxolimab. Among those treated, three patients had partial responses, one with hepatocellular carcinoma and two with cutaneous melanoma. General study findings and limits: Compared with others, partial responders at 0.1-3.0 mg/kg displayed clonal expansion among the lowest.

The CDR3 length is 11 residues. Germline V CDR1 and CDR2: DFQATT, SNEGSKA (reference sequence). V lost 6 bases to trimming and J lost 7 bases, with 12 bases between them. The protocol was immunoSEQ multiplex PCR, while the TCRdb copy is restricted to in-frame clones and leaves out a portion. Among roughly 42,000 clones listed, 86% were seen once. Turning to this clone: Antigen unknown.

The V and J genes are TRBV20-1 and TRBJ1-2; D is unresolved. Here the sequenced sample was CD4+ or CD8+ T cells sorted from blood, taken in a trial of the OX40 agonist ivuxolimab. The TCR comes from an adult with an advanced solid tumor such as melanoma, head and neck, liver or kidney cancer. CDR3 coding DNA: TGCAGTGCCCCCCGGGGTGGTGGCTACACCTTC. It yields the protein CSAPRGGGYTF.